Shown below are 19 T cell receptor beta chains from a single sample sequenced in a study of T cell responses to AZD1222 COVID-19 vaccine. The method was immunoSEQ multiplex PCR; TCRdb's version includes in-frame clones alone and lacks a portion of them. The table lists 150,000 to 180,000 clones, roughly nine tenths of them singletons, with 18% in the top ten. Source: peripheral blood, taken on day 0 of AZD1222 vaccination. These receptors were obtained from an adult in good health.

The chain uses TRBV24-1 and TRBJ1-1, with D perhaps TRBD1 (5 bases). The germline V gene encodes CDR1 KGHDR and CDR2 SFDVKD. The CDR3 runs 12 residues. With 3 bases removed from V and 10 bases from J, the gap between germline ends came to 11 bases. The CDR3 DNA follows: TGTGCCACCAGTGATACGACAGAAGGAGCTTTCTTT. Its protein product is CATSDTTEGAFF.

The CDR3 reads CASSSHSVSSYNEQFF. In DNA, the CDR3 is TGTGCCAGCAGCTCCCATTCGGTGAGCTCCTACAATGAGCAGTTCTTC. The chain uses TRBV5-6 and TRBJ2-1; D is ambiguous. The CDR3 extends over 16 amino acids. Germline CDR1 is SGHDT and CDR2 is YYEEEE. V lost 3 bases and J 0 bases, leaving 13 bases between the germline ends.

The V and J genes are TRBV5-6 and TRBJ1-2, with 9 bases aligning to TRBD1. The J segment lost 4 bases and the V segment lost 2 bases, leaving 9 bases of the junction unmatched. The germline V gene has CDR1 SGHDT and CDR2 YYEEEE. The CDR3 is made up of 16 amino acids. CDR3 in DNA: TGTGCCAGCAGCTTAGTCCTACAGGGGGCCTTCTATGGCTACACCTTC. Translating it yields CASSLVLQGAFYGYTF.

The V call is TRBV7-6, the J call TRBJ1-5, with D tentatively TRBD1 (5 bases). Germline V lookup: CDR1 SGHVS, CDR2 FNYEAQ. CDR3 length: 16 amino acids. V lost 0 bases to trimming and J lost 2 bases, with 11 bases between them. CDR3: CASSLAGTGGNQPQHF. As DNA, the CDR3 is TGTGCCAGCAGCTTAGCAGGGACGGGAGGCAATCAGCCCCAGCATTTT. Full variable domain (missing parts from reference TRBV7-6 and TRBJ1-5): GAGVSQSPRYKVTKRGQDVALRCDPISGHVSLYWYRQALGQGPEFLTYFNYEAQQDKSGLPNDRFSAERPEGSISTLTIQRTEQRDSAMYRCASSLAGTGGNQPQHFGDGTRLSIL.

This CDR3 reads CASSPHGNEQFF. CDR3 nucleotide sequence: TGTGCCAGCAGCCCCCATGGCAATGAGCAGTTCTTC. The chain employs TRBV11-1 and TRBJ2-1; the D is unclear. This CDR3 has 12 amino acids. The germline gives CDR1 SGHAT, CDR2 FQDESV (reference sequence). Trimming stripped 5 bases from V and 6 bases from J, with 8 bases between.

This chain links TRBV14 with TRBJ1-2; perhaps TRBD1 as D (5 bases). With 8 bases removed from V and 8 bases from J, the gap between germline ends came to 12 bases. The germline CDR1 and CDR2 sequences are SGHDN and FVKESK. The CDR3 spans 11 residues. CDR3 in DNA: TGTGCCAGCCGGGGGGGAGAGGGCTACACCTTC. The encoded protein is CASRGGEGYTF.

The count of this clone is one. The V and J genes are TRBV3-1 (or the pseudogene TRBV3-2) and TRBJ2-5; 7 nucleotides line up with TRBD2. V shed 0 bases, J shed 7 bases, and the junction held 11 bases outside the gene matches. This CDR3 region has 16 residues. Germline CDR1 and CDR2: LGHDT and YNNKEL (reference sequence). The CDR3 DNA follows: TGTGCCAGCAGCCAAGAAAAAGGGACTACCCGAGGGACCCAGTACTTC. Protein product: CASSQEKGTTRGTQYF.

This clone was counted a few times. The genes are TRBV6-5 and TRBJ2-7, with D unresolved. Trimming took off 6 bases at V and 4 bases at J, with 10 bases between the two ends. The CDR3 runs to 12 residues. Germline loops: CDR1 MNHEY, CDR2 SVGAGI. CDR3 coding DNA: TGTGCCAGCAGGGCACCACTATACGAGCAGTACTTC. It yields the protein CASRAPLYEQYF.

The J gene is TRBJ2-1, the V gene TRBV5-1; 16 bases fit TRBD2. Trimming cost V 2 bases and J 0 bases; bases outside gene matches: 5. CDR1 is SGHRS, CDR2 YFSETQ, per germline. The CDR3 length is 19 residues. CDR3: CASSLTGTSGRASYNEQFF. CDR3 nucleotides: TGCGCCAGCAGCTTAACCGGGACTAGCGGGAGGGCCTCCTACAATGAGCAGTTCTTC. The full variable domain, its missing parts supplied by reference TRBV5-1 and TRBJ2-1, is KAGVTQTPRYLIKTRGQQVTLSCSPISGHRSVSWYQQTPGQGLQFLFEYFSETQRNKGNFPGRFSGRQFSNSRSEMNVSTLELGDSALYLCASSLTGTSGRASYNEQFFGPGTRLTVL.

The chain couples TRBV19 to TRBJ2-1; 13 positions match TRBD2. V shed 9 bases, J shed 9 bases, and the junction held 8 bases outside the gene matches. The germline V gene encodes CDR1 LNHDA and CDR2 SQIVND (reference sequence). This CDR3 spans 14 amino acids. The CDR3 sequence is CASQLAGGLAEQFF. In DNA form, the CDR3 reads TGTGCCAGCCAACTAGCGGGGGGGCTCGCTGAGCAGTTCTTC.

This rearrangement joins TRBV24-1 to TRBJ1-5, with D tentatively TRBD1 (5 bases). V was trimmed by 5 bases and J by 4 bases, leaving 8 bases between them. This CDR3 has 13 amino acids. Per germline, CDR1 KGHDR and CDR2 SFDVKD. CDR3 in amino acids: CATSAGGNQPQHF. CDR3 nucleotides: TGTGCCACCAGTGCGGGGGGGAATCAGCCCCAGCATTTT.

This clone came up a few times. The chain is built from TRBV18 and TRBJ2-1; D remains ambiguous. Deletions cut 3 bases from V and 7 bases from J, with 4 bases between. In germline, CDR1 is KGHSH, CDR2 LQKENI. This CDR3 region has 11 residues. The CDR3 loop reads CASSPKNEQFF. The CDR3 nucleotides are TGTGCCAGCTCACCCAAGAATGAGCAGTTCTTC.

CDR3 sequence (DNA): TGTGCCAGCAGTTTCCCCGGAACGAACACTGAAGCTTTCTTT. It yields the protein CASSFPGTNTEAFF. This chain uses TRBV27 with TRBJ1-1, with D unclear. Trimming removed 3 bases at V and 1 base at J, with 9 bases between. The length of the CDR3 is 14 residues. Germline loops: CDR1 MNHEY, CDR2 SMNVEV (reference sequence).

This clone was seen once. The CDR3 loop reads CASSLPSLGGETQYF. DNA of the CDR3: TGTGCCAGCAGCTTGCCCTCGCTGGGGGGGGAGACCCAGTACTTC. The chain joins TRBV5-6 to TRBJ2-5; 7 bases agree with TRBD2. V trimming: 1 base; J trimming: 5 bases; junction bases outside the gene matches: 8. Germline V gives CDR1 SGHDT, CDR2 YYEEEE. CDR3 length equals 15 residues.

This chain joins TRBV5-4 and TRBJ2-3, with a weak D call TRBD2 (7 bases). V dropped 2 bases and J dropped 4 bases, with 11 bases sitting between them. The CDR3 is 14 amino acids. CDR1 SGHNT and CDR2 YYREEE come from the germline V gene (reference sequence). This CDR3 reads CASSFAGASDTQYF. Written as DNA, the CDR3 is TGTGCCAGCAGCTTTGCGGGGGCCTCAGATACGCAGTATTTT.

This clone was observed a handful of times. V is TRBV24-1 and J is TRBJ2-2; TRBD1 matches at 8 bases. The CDR3 is 14 residues long. Trimming removed 5 bases from V and 4 bases from J; junction bases left unmatched: 2. Germline V gene data show CDR1 as KGHDR and CDR2 as SFDVKD. The CDR3 here is CATSGGQVTGELFF. The CDR3 DNA reads TGTGCCACCAGTGGGGGACAGGTCACCGGGGAGCTGTTTTTT.

The J gene is TRBJ1-5, the V gene TRBV19; D is possibly TRBD1 (5 bases). Germline V gene sequence: CDR1 LNHDA, CDR2 SQIVND (reference sequence). The V end lost 7 bases, the J end lost 0 bases, and 22 bases lay between the germline ends. This CDR3 is built from 18 residues. The CDR3 DNA reads as TGTGCCAGTACCCGCCGGTCCCGGCAGGGCTATAGCAATCAGCCCCAGCATTTT. Its translation is CASTRRSRQGYSNQPQHF.

This rearrangement joins TRBV11-2 to TRBJ1-3, with D possibly being TRBD1 (6 bases). Trimming left V 5 bases short and J 0 bases short, with 14 bases between. Germline assignment: CDR1 SGHAT and CDR2 FQNNGV. This CDR3 has 16 residues. The CDR3 is CASSRITGISGNTIYF. The CDR3 nucleotides are TGTGCCAGCAGCCGAATAACAGGGATCTCTGGAAACACCATATATTTT.

This clone showed up just once. V gene TRBV5-6 combines with J gene TRBJ1-2; D not certain. CDR1 and CDR2 from the germline V gene are SGHDT and YYEEEE. This CDR3 has 15 residues. Trimming left V 4 bases short and J 5 bases short, with 18 bases between. CDR3: CASSPKGERVYGYTF. DNA for the CDR3: TGTGCCAGCAGCCCGAAAGGCGAAAGGGTATATGGCTACACCTTC.